The rows below give T cell receptor beta chains drawn from one sample of a study of shared clonotypes between healthy human individuals. Profiling relied on immunoSEQ multiplex PCR, and the TCRdb table lists in-frame clones only, not all of them. The repertoire holds under 1,100,000 clones, with approximately 70% as singletons. The sequencing input was memory CD4+ T cells sorted from blood. The receptor source for this set is a man in his late teens or twenties in good health. Each CDR3 is given with its conserved first and last residue. Each record gives: CDR3 protein, CDR3 DNA, D gene, J gene, V gene, clone size. A D gene is named only where the DNA matches it firmly. Not all rows give a size; the values are once, few, many and, for expanded clones, a class.

CDR3aa: CASTKSYNEQFF; CDR3nt: TGTGCCAGCACAAAATCCTACAATGAGCAGTTCTTC; d_gene: -; j_gene: TRBJ2-1; v_gene: TRBV28; abundance: few
CDR3aa: CSVGKEAGANVLTF; CDR3nt: TGCAGCGTTGGGAAGGAGGCTGGGGCCAACGTCCTGACTTTC; d_gene: -; j_gene: TRBJ2-6; v_gene: TRBV29-1; abundance: -
CDR3aa: CASSLVGGGMNTEAFF; CDR3nt: TGTGCCAGCAGCTTAGTAGGGGGCGGGATGAACACTGAAGCTTTCTTT; d_gene: TRBD1; j_gene: TRBJ1-1; v_gene: TRBV7-2; abundance: -
CDR3aa: CASTKTGYNYGYTF; CDR3nt: TGTGCCAGCACTAAAACTGGATATAACTATGGCTACACCTTC; d_gene: -; j_gene: TRBJ1-2; v_gene: TRBV2; abundance: -
CDR3aa: CASSFFILDQPQHF; CDR3nt: TGCGCCAGCAGCTTTTTTATCTTGGATCAGCCCCAGCATTTT; d_gene: -; j_gene: TRBJ1-5; v_gene: TRBV5-1; abundance: many
CDR3aa: CASSDSAGPNTAFSNQPQHF; CDR3nt: TGTGCCAGCAGTGACTCCGCGGGGCCTAATACAGCTTTTAGCAATCAGCCCCAGCATTTT; d_gene: -; j_gene: TRBJ1-5; v_gene: TRBV6-4; abundance: -
CDR3aa: CAWSDHEQYF; CDR3nt: TGTGCCTGGAGTGACCACGAGCAGTACTTC; d_gene: -; j_gene: TRBJ2-7; v_gene: TRBV30; abundance: few
CDR3aa: CASRPGQGNGELFF; CDR3nt: TGCGCCAGCAGACCGGGACAGGGGAACGGGGAGCTGTTTTTT; d_gene: TRBD1; j_gene: TRBJ2-2; v_gene: TRBV5-1; abundance: -
CDR3aa: CASRRTGGTENSPLHF; CDR3nt: TGTGCCAGCAGAAGGACAGGAGGTACGGAAAATTCACCCCTCCACTTT; d_gene: TRBD1; j_gene: TRBJ1-6; v_gene: TRBV5-4; abundance: -
CDR3aa: CASSDLGMNTEAFF; CDR3nt: TGTGCCAGCAGTGATCTCGGTATGAACACTGAAGCTTTCTTT; d_gene: -; j_gene: TRBJ1-1; v_gene: TRBV6-1; abundance: many
CDR3aa: CASSRPPTYEQYF; CDR3nt: TGTGCCAGCAGTCGCCCGCCCACCTACGAGCAGTACTTC; d_gene: -; j_gene: TRBJ2-7; v_gene: TRBV28; abundance: once
CDR3aa: CASCPGTGPGELFF; CDR3nt: TGCGCCAGCTGCCCCGGGACAGGGCCCGGGGAGCTGTTTTTT; d_gene: TRBD1; j_gene: TRBJ2-2; v_gene: TRBV5-1; abundance: -
CDR3aa: CASSVAGTVNIQYF; CDR3nt: TGTGCCAGCAGCGTGGCCGGGACTGTAAACATTCAGTACTTC; d_gene: -; j_gene: TRBJ2-4; v_gene: TRBV5-4; abundance: -
CDR3aa: CASSLDRDSGYTF; CDR3nt: TGTGCCAGCAGCTTAGATCGGGATTCGGGCTACACCTTC; d_gene: -; j_gene: TRBJ1-2; v_gene: TRBV11-2; abundance: -
CDR3aa: CASSPWDRAFYEQYF; CDR3nt: TGCGCCAGCTCTCCGTGGGACAGGGCCTTCTACGAGCAGTACTTC; d_gene: TRBD1; j_gene: TRBJ2-7; v_gene: TRBV5-1; abundance: -
CDR3aa: CASATWQQETQYF; CDR3nt: TGTGCCAGCGCCACGTGGCAGCAAGAGACCCAGTACTTC; d_gene: -; j_gene: TRBJ2-5; v_gene: TRBV28; abundance: -
CDR3aa: CASSQTRVRGQDNSPLHF; CDR3nt: TGCGCCAGCAGCCAAACCCGAGTAAGGGGCCAAGATAATTCACCCCTCCACTTT; d_gene: -; j_gene: TRBJ1-6; v_gene: TRBV4-1; abundance: once
CDR3aa: CASSPPDSGRPSYEQYF; CDR3nt: TGTGCCAGCTCACCACCGGATAGCGGGAGACCATCCTACGAGCAGTACTTC; d_gene: TRBD2; j_gene: TRBJ2-7; v_gene: TRBV18; abundance: once
CDR3aa: CASSPGQGTYEQYF; CDR3nt: TGTGCCAGCTCACCGGGACAGGGAACCTACGAGCAGTACTTC; d_gene: TRBD1; j_gene: TRBJ2-7; v_gene: TRBV18; abundance: -
CDR3aa: CASSEVAGAEQYF; CDR3nt: TGCGCCAGCAGTGAGGTAGCGGGAGCCGAGCAGTACTTC; d_gene: TRBD2; j_gene: TRBJ2-7; v_gene: TRBV10-1; abundance: -
CDR3aa: CASSPRGSTDTQYF; CDR3nt: TGTGCCAGCAGCCCCAGGGGAAGCACAGATACGCAGTATTTT; d_gene: -; j_gene: TRBJ2-3; v_gene: TRBV7-9; abundance: few
CDR3aa: CASSSKVGLAGVDTQYF; CDR3nt: TGTGCCAGCAGCTCGAAGGTGGGGCTAGCGGGAGTAGATACGCAGTATTTT; d_gene: TRBD2; j_gene: TRBJ2-3; v_gene: TRBV5-8; abundance: -
CDR3aa: CAISESQASYEQYF; CDR3nt: TGTGCCATCAGTGAGTCTCAGGCCTCCTACGAGCAGTACTTC; d_gene: -; j_gene: TRBJ2-7; v_gene: TRBV10-3; abundance: -
CDR3aa: CASSSGTGTDTQYF; CDR3nt: TGCGCCAGCAGCTCCGGGACTGGTACAGATACGCAGTATTTT; d_gene: -; j_gene: TRBJ2-3; v_gene: TRBV5-1; abundance: -
CDR3aa: CASSYTGTGRDEQYF; CDR3nt: TGCGCCAGCAGCTATACCGGGACAGGGCGTGACGAGCAGTACTTC; d_gene: TRBD1; j_gene: TRBJ2-7; v_gene: TRBV5-1; abundance: -
CDR3aa: CASSPGAGGLYGYTF; CDR3nt: TGTGCCAGCTCACCGGGGGCAGGGGGCCTCTATGGCTACACCTTC; d_gene: TRBD1; j_gene: TRBJ1-2; v_gene: TRBV18; abundance: -
CDR3aa: CASSGDRGNSPLHF; CDR3nt: TGTGCCAGCTCGGGGGACAGGGGTAATTCACCCCTCCACTTT; d_gene: TRBD1; j_gene: TRBJ1-6; v_gene: TRBV18; abundance: once
CDR3aa: CASSPNRGDQYF; CDR3nt: TGTGCCAGCTCACCGAACAGGGGAGATCAGTACTTC; d_gene: TRBD1; j_gene: TRBJ2-4; v_gene: TRBV18; abundance: -
CDR3aa: CASRSIRGNYGYTF; CDR3nt: TGTGCCAGCAGGTCGATCAGGGGCAACTATGGCTACACCTTC; d_gene: -; j_gene: TRBJ1-2; v_gene: TRBV11-2; abundance: -
CDR3aa: CAWSLAQLTDTQYF; CDR3nt: TGTGCCTGGAGTTTAGCGCAGCTCACAGATACGCAGTATTTT; d_gene: -; j_gene: TRBJ2-3; v_gene: TRBV30; abundance: -
CDR3aa: CASSPQGGQETQYF; CDR3nt: TGCGCCAGCAGCCCACAGGGGGGTCAAGAGACCCAGTACTTC; d_gene: TRBD1; j_gene: TRBJ2-5; v_gene: TRBV5-1; abundance: -
CDR3aa: CASSFRGHEQYF; CDR3nt: TGTGCCAGCAGTTTCCGGGGCCACGAGCAGTACTTC; d_gene: -; j_gene: TRBJ2-7; v_gene: TRBV27; abundance: -
CDR3aa: CASSQAPGDGTDTQYF; CDR3nt: TGCGCCAGCAGCCAAGCACCGGGAGACGGCACAGATACGCAGTATTTT; d_gene: -; j_gene: TRBJ2-3; v_gene: TRBV4-3; abundance: -
CDR3aa: CASSSQAGPYEQYF; CDR3nt: TGTGCCAGCTCCTCCCAGGCGGGGCCCTACGAGCAGTACTTC; d_gene: -; j_gene: TRBJ2-7; v_gene: TRBV7-2; abundance: -
CDR3aa: CASSIEQGAGYGYTF; CDR3nt: TGTGCCAGTAGCATCGAACAGGGGGCGGGCTATGGCTACACCTTC; d_gene: TRBD1; j_gene: TRBJ1-2; v_gene: TRBV19; abundance: -